This is a list of T cell receptor beta chains from one sample in a study of human T cells and chemical hapten exposure. TCRdb ran MiXCR on the RACE reads and lists one entry per CDR3 protein. The data contain about 15,000 distinct CDR3 sequences, around 17% of them singletons. This sample comprised whole blood, obtained in connection with sensitization to the hapten diphenylcyclopropenone (DPC). The receptor source for this set is a woman in her twenties or thirties with alopecia areata. Some clones in this sample may be carry-over from other donors' samples. The CDR3 runs from the conserved cysteine through the conserved F or W. The D gene is left open where the match is weak. Clone size, where shown, is once, few, many, or a class for clones that have expanded.

>TRBV7-9|medium-sized|NA|TRBJ2-5
CASNRGQTKQETQYF
TGTGCCAGCAACCGAGGACAGACAAAACAAGAGACCCAGTACTTC
>TRBV7-9|many|NA|TRBJ1-2
CASSLLRQGHGYTF
TGTGCCAGCAGCTTACTTAGGCAGGGACATGGCTACACCTTC
>TRBV11-2|once|NA|TRBJ1-1
CASSLVRRAFF
TGTGCCAGCAGCTTAGTACGAAGGGCTTTCTTT
>TRBV19|medium-sized|TRBD1|TRBJ2-5
CASSWDRQETQYF
TGTGCCAGTAGTTGGGACAGACAAGAGACCCAGTACTTC
>TRBV20-1|few|TRBD2|TRBJ2-1
CSARDIYLAGGRDEQFF
TGCAGTGCTAGAGACATTTACCTAGCGGGAGGGCGGGATGAGCAGTTCTTC
>TRBV20-1|NA|NA|TRBJ1-1
CSASAGQGFTEAFF
TGCAGTGCTAGCGCAGGGCAGGGATTCACTGAAGCTTTCTTT
>TRBV5-1|medium-sized|NA|TRBJ1-2
CARRHRASGYTF
TGCGCCAGACGCCACAGGGCGTCGGGCTACACCTTC
>TRBV18|medium-sized|NA|TRBJ1-3
CASSPFGRMRYSGNTIYF
TGTGCCAGCTCACCTTTCGGGAGGATGAGATACTCTGGAAACACCATATATTTT
>TRBV6-2/TRBV6-3|NA|TRBD2|TRBJ2-5
CASSYPSGIMYQETQYF
TGTGCCAGCAGTTACCCTAGCGGGATCATGTACCAAGAGACCCAGTACTTC
>TRBV6-4|few|NA|TRBJ2-3
CASSDTGTDTQYF
TGTGCCAGCAGTGATACCGGCACAGATACGCAGTATTTT
>TRBV3-1|medium-sized|NA|TRBJ2-2
CASSRGPVNTGELFF
TGTGCCAGCAGCCGGGGACCGGTGAACACCGGGGAGCTGTTTTTT
>TRBV6-2/TRBV6-3|many|NA|TRBJ2-1
CASSSVLGNMYNEQFF
TGTGCCAGCAGTTCCGTTTTGGGAAATATGTACAATGAGCAGTTCTTC
>TRBV5-5|NA|NA|TRBJ1-5
CASSLAGTPSNQPQHF
TGTGCCAGCAGCTTGGCCGGGACACCGAGCAATCAGCCCCAGCATTTT
>TRBV7-2|few|NA|TRBJ1-1
CASSEVGTEAFF
TGTGCCAGCAGCGAAGTGGGCACTGAAGCTTTCTTT
>TRBV15|medium-sized|NA|TRBJ1-3
CATSRGPDSGNTIYF
TGTGCCACCAGTAGAGGACCGGACTCTGGAAACACCATATATTTT
>TRBV9|many|TRBD1|TRBJ2-5
CASSVQTGGKETQYF
TGTGCCAGCAGCGTCCAAACAGGGGGCAAGGAGACCCAGTACTTC
>TRBV2|medium-sized|TRBD2|TRBJ2-1
CASSGTSGRGLFF
TGTGCCAGCAGTGGGACTAGCGGGAGAGGGTTGTTCTTC
>TRBV10-2|NA|NA|TRBJ2-1
CASSGQGIDEQFF
TGCGCCAGCAGTGGCCAGGGGATCGATGAGCAGTTCTTC
>TRBV29-1|NA|NA|TRBJ2-5
CSAYQETQYF
TGCAGCGCTTACCAAGAGACCCAGTACTTC
>TRBV11-2|medium-sized|NA|TRBJ2-3
CASSLSTDTQYF
TGTGCCAGCAGCTTATCCACAGATACGCAGTATTTT
>TRBV7-6|NA|TRBD2|TRBJ2-6
CASSPPPPRLAGVAGANVLTF
TGTGCCAGCAGCCCCCCACCGCCCCGACTAGCGGGAGTAGCTGGGGCCAACGTCCTGACTTTC
>TRBV14|NA|NA|TRBJ1-2
CASSQRGGYGYTF
TGTGCCAGCAGCCAACGGGGTGGCTATGGCTACACCTTC
>TRBV10-3|NA|NA|TRBJ1-1
CAISDLANEAFF
TGTGCCATCAGTGATTTGGCGAACGAAGCTTTCTTT
>TRBV7-9|medium-sized|TRBD1|TRBJ1-4
CASSLGQGVNEKLFF
TGTGCCAGCAGCTTAGGACAGGGGGTTAATGAAAAACTGTTTTTT
>TRBV6-1|NA|NA|TRBJ1-5
CASSEGRYIYQPQHF
TGTGCCAGCAGTGAAGGGCGGTATATCTATCAGCCCCAGCATTTT
>TRBV7-8|many|TRBD2|TRBJ2-1
CASSLVRTSGNNEQFF
TGTGCCAGCAGCTTAGTCAGGACTAGCGGCAACAATGAGCAGTTCTTC
>TRBV12-5|many|NA|TRBJ2-3
CASGLEDTQYF
TGTGCTAGTGGTTTGGAAGATACGCAGTATTTT
>TRBV20-1|many|TRBD2|TRBJ2-1
CSAPMGLGEQFF
TGCAGTGCCCCGATGGGACTAGGTGAGCAGTTCTTC